The 2 T cell receptor beta chains below were found in one sample sequenced in a study of tumor and adjacent non-tumor tissue in lung cancer. The template was RNA from unsorted bulk tissue. TCRbeta libraries were built with three rounds of nested PCR, modified from ARM-PCR. Via MiXCR, TCRdb re-called the multiplex PCR reads, giving one row per CDR3 protein. The data contain over 110,000 distinct CDR3 sequences, roughly 70% of them seen just once; the ten biggest clones take up 15% to 20%. The sequenced material came from lung tumor tissue. These receptors all stem from a man in his sixties with small cell lung cancer.

Notes on this clonotype: This may come from a read error, since a much larger clone is one base off. V is TRBV12-3 or TRBV12-4 and J is TRBJ1-2; D not certain. The CDR3 runs 13 residues. Deletions cut 7 bases from V and 3 bases from J, with 12 bases between. CDR3 sequence (DNA): TGTGCCAGCAATTTGCAGGTGTACTATGGCTACACCTTC. This encodes CASNLQVYYGYTF.

This clonotype showed up just a few times. This chain uses TRBV12-3 or TRBV12-4 with TRBJ2-5; 9 bases align to TRBD2. The length of the CDR3 is 15 residues. V lost 6 bases, J lost 4 bases, and 9 bases stayed unmatched. CDR3 DNA: TGTGCCAGCAGATCAAATAGCGGGAGCGCAGAGACCCAGTACTTC. Translating gives CASRSNSGSAETQYF.